This T cell receptor beta chain was captured in a study of T cells in Graves' hyperthyroidism and ophthalmopathy. From RNA transcripts, TCR beta CDR3 regions were amplified. The HTBI primer set was used in a first-round RT-PCR of the TCR CDR3. TCRdb redid the calling of the multiplex PCR reads with MiXCR, one entry per CDR3 protein. The data contain 300,000 to 500,000 distinct CDR3 sequences, over 12% of them singletons. The TCR comes from a man aged 50 to 59 with Graves' ophthalmopathy. What was sequenced was blood.

The CDR3 coding sequence is TGTGCCAGCAGTGAAAAGAGACGGGGCACCGGGGAGCTGTTTTTT. This sequence encodes CASSEKRRGTGELFF. This sequence joins TRBV2 and TRBJ2-2, with D maybe TRBD2 (5 bases). V was clipped by 2 bases and J by 4 bases, with 11 bases between them. This CDR3 has 15 amino acids. CDR1 SNHLY and CDR2 FYNNEI come from the germline V gene. Full variable domain (missing parts from reference TRBV2 and TRBJ2-2): EPEVTQTPSHQVTQMGQEVILRCVPISNHLYFYWYRQILGQKVEFLVSFYNNEISEKSEIFDDQFSVERPDGSNFTLKIRSTKLEDSAMYFCASSEKRRGTGELFFGEGSRLTVL.